This T cell receptor (beta chain) came from a study of blood T cell repertoires in COVID-19. How the authors handled the data: Counts of nucleated cells, estimated from reference gene primer amplification, were obtained. The assay was immunoSEQ multiplex PCR, and TCRdb's table has in-frame clones only and misses some. V and J calls and clone size are given by that table; D and trimming were obtained from the DNA. The sample carries 250,000 or so clones, over 70% recorded once. The ends were cut back, 5 bases at V and 0 bases at J, with 19 bases in the middle. Germline CDR1 MDHEN, CDR2 SYDVKM. The CDR3 totals 17 residues. Exposed study participants had met a COVID-19 case within 2 weeks before entry.

This chain joins TRBV28 and TRBJ1-2; no firm D call. This TCR was recovered from a woman aged 40-49 years who had been exposed to COVID-19. The sample was PBMCs or T cells enriched from blood (not recorded which). This CDR3 is CASSTFGNGETNYGYTF. The CDR3 region has the DNA TGTGCCAGCAGTACCTTCGGAAATGGAGAAACTAACTATGGCTACACCTTC.